This note documents a single TCR beta chain sequence. Its target is unknown. These data are taken from a study of T cells in Graves' hyperthyroidism and ophthalmopathy. Study-level points and caveats: Most clonotypes expanded in the thyroid (above 0.001) were also present in blood.

The CDR3 spans 12 residues. V gave up 4 bases and J gave up 6 bases, with 10 bases separating them. CDR1 and CDR2 from the germline V gene are SEHNR and FQNEAQ (reference sequence). The CDR3 regions of TCR beta were amplified from RNA transcripts. First-round RT-PCR targeting the TCR CDR3 was performed with the HTBI primer set. A single record per CDR3 protein comes from TCRdb applying MiXCR to the multiplex PCR reads. The sample carries hundreds of thousands of distinct CDR3 sequences, approximately 36% recorded once. The TCR was taken from a woman aged 40 to 55 with Graves' hyperthyroidism. Sequenced: blood. The V gene is TRBV7-9, the J gene TRBJ2-7; the D gene could be TRBD1 or TRBD2 (5 bases each). In DNA, the CDR3 is TGTGCCAGCAGCTCCGGGACCTGCGAGCAGTACTTC. Residues: CASSSGTCEQYF.